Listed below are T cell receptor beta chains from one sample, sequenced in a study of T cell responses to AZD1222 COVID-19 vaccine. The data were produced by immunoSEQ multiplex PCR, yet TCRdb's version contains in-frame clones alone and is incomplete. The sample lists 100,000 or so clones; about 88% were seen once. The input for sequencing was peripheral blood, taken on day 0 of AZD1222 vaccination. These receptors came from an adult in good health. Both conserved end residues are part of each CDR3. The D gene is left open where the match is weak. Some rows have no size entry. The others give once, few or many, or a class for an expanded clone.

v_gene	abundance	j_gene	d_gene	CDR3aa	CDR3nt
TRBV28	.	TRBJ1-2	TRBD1	CASSTAGTGDYGYTF	TGTGCCAGCAGTACCGCCGGGACAGGGGACTATGGCTACACCTTC
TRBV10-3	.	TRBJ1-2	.	CATSTRVNYGYTF	TGTGCCACCTCGACTAGAGTTAACTATGGCTACACCTTC
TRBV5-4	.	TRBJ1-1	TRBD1	CASSSDRAWGNTEAFF	TGTGCCAGCAGCTCGGACAGGGCTTGGGGGAACACTGAAGCTTTCTTT
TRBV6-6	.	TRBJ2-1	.	CASTQGGGRWNEQFF	TGTGCCAGCACCCAGGGAGGCGGGCGTTGGAATGAGCAGTTCTTC
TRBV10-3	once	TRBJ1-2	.	CAISESNLVGRTF	TGTGCCATCAGTGAGTCGAATCTTGTGGGCCGCACCTTC
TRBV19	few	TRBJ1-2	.	CASSIDWPGAYGYTF	TGTGCCAGTAGTATAGATTGGCCAGGAGCCTATGGCTACACCTTC
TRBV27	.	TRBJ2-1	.	CASSLDPHPPYNEQFF	TGTGCCAGCAGTTTGGACCCTCATCCCCCCTACAATGAGCAGTTCTTC
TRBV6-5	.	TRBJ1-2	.	CASSYSGRNYGYTF	TGTGCCAGCAGTTACTCGGGCAGAAACTATGGCTACACCTTC
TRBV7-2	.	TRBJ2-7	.	CASSLTFRDEQYF	TGTGCCAGCAGCCTAACCTTTAGGGACGAGCAGTACTTC
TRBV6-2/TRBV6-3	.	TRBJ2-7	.	CASSYEGHHYEQYF	TGTGCCAGCAGTTACGAGGGACATCACTACGAGCAGTACTTC
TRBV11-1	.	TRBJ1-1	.	CASSLIGGTEAFF	TGTGCCAGCAGCTTAATAGGTGGCACTGAAGCTTTCTTT
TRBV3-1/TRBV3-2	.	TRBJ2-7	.	CASSQARRPYEQYF	TGTGCCAGCAGCCAAGCCAGGCGCCCCTACGAGCAGTACTTC
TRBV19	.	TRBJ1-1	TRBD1	CASSLSTGMNTEAFF	TGTGCCAGTAGTCTTTCGACAGGGATGAACACTGAAGCTTTCTTT
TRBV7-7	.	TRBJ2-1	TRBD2	CASSPGLASYNEQFF	TGTGCCAGCAGCCCGGGACTAGCGTCCTACAATGAGCAGTTCTTC
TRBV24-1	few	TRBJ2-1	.	CATSDGGQNEQFF	TGTGCCACCAGTGACGGGGGGCAGAATGAGCAGTTCTTC
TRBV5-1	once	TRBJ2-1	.	CASSLVWRRYNEQFF	TGCGCCAGCAGCTTGGTTTGGCGGAGATACAATGAGCAGTTCTTC
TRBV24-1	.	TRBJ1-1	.	CATSDFEGEAFF	TGTGCCACCAGTGATTTTGAAGGTGAAGCTTTCTTT
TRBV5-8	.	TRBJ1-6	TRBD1	CASSFRTGGNSPLHF	TGTGCCAGCAGCTTCAGAACAGGGGGTAATTCACCCCTCCACTTT
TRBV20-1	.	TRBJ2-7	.	CSASWWEGTGEQYF	TGCAGTGCTAGTTGGTGGGAAGGGACTGGCGAGCAGTACTTC
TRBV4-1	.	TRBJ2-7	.	CASSQAGGVPYEQYF	TGCGCCAGCAGCCAAGCAGGGGGGGTACCCTACGAGCAGTACTTC
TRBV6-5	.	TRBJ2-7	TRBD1	CASSRGTGTYEQYF	TGTGCCAGCAGTCGAGGGACAGGGACCTACGAGCAGTACTTC
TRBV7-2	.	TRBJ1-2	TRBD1	CASSLDRGRDYGYTF	TGTGCCAGCAGCTTAGATAGGGGGCGTGACTATGGCTACACCTTC
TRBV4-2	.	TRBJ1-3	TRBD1	CASSQPTGRLGNTIYF	TGTGCCAGCAGCCAGCCGACAGGGAGGCTTGGAAACACCATATATTTT
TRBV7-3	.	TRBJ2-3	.	CASSLMLADTQYF	TGTGCCAGCAGCTTAATGCTAGCAGATACGCAGTATTTT
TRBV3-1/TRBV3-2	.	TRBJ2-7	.	CASSQDSGPYYEQYF	TGTGCCAGCAGCCAAGATAGCGGACCCTACTACGAGCAGTACTTC
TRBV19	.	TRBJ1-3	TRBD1	CASSAGTAFSGNTIYF	TGTGCCAGTAGTGCCGGGACAGCTTTTTCTGGAAACACCATATATTTT
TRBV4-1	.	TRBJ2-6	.	CASSHETGVSGANVLTF	TGCGCCAGCAGCCACGAAACCGGCGTCTCTGGGGCCAACGTCCTGACTTTC
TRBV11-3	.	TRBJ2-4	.	CASSFLQMRSQNIQYF	TGTGCCAGCAGTTTCCTCCAAATGCGGAGTCAAAACATTCAGTACTTC
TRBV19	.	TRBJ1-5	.	CASNRVSNQPQHF	TGTGCCAGTAATAGGGTTAGCAATCAGCCCCAGCATTTT
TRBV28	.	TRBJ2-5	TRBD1	CASWDRVETQYF	TGTGCCAGTTGGGACAGGGTAGAGACCCAGTACTTC
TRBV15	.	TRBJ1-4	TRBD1	CAIYRTGPTDLFF	TGTGCCATCTATAGGACAGGGCCCACGGACCTGTTTTTT
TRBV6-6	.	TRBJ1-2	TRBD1	CASSYGDRGHYGYTF	TGTGCCAGCAGTTACGGGGACAGGGGGCACTATGGCTACACCTTC
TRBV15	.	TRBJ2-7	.	CATSRETLRATYEQYF	TGTGCCACCAGCAGAGAGACCTTGCGGGCCACCTACGAGCAGTACTTC
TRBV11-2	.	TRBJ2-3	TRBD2	CASSFLRTSGRGRTDTQYF	TGTGCCAGCAGCTTCCTCCGGACTAGCGGGAGGGGGCGCACAGATACGCAGTATTTT
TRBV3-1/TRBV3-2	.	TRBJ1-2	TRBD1	CASSQETGGTYGYTF	TGTGCCAGCAGCCAAGAAACAGGGGGTACCTATGGCTACACCTTC